This T cell receptor (beta chain) was found in a study of tumor-infiltrating lymphocytes in primary liver carcinoma. The authors made TCR beta cDNA from around 500 ng total RNA with a constant-region primer. Three rounds of nested multiplex PCR with slightly modified ARM-PCR produced TCR beta libraries. The opening two PCR rounds, 10 cycles each, paired TRBV1-TRBV30 forward primers with a C-beta reverse primer. Using its own MiXCR run on the multiplex PCR reads, TCRdb lists one record per CDR3 protein. The top ten hold more than 7% of the sample, which has 90,000 to 150,000 distinct CDR3 sequences, about two thirds seen once. Taking about 17-32 mg of unsorted bulk tissue, the authors co-extracted RNA and DNA. CDR1 and CDR2 from the germline V gene are SGHAT and FQNNGV. This CDR3 has 13 amino acids. As for this clonotype: Its ends do not fully match the called genes, so a read error is possible.

The chain uses TRBV11-2 and TRBJ2-1; D possibly corresponds to TRBD2 (5 bases). The clonotype was recovered from a woman in her sixties with primary liver carcinoma and hepatitis B virus infection. Sequenced input: tumor-adjacent normal liver tissue. The CDR3 region is CANSWTGCGEQFF. The CDR3, as DNA: TGTGCCAACAGCTGGACTGGCTGTGGTGAGCAGTTCTTC.